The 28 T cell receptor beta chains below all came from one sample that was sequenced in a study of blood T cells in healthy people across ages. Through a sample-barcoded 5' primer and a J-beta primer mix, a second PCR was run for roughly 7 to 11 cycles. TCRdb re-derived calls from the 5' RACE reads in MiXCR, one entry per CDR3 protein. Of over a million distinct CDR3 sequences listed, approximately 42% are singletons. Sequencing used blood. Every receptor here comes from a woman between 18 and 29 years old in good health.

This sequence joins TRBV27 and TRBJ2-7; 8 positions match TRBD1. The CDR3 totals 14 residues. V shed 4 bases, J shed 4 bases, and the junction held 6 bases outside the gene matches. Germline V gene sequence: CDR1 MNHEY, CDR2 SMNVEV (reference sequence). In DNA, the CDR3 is TGTGCCAGCAGTTGGGCAGGGGGCCGTTACGAGCAGTACTTC. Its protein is CASSWAGGRYEQYF.

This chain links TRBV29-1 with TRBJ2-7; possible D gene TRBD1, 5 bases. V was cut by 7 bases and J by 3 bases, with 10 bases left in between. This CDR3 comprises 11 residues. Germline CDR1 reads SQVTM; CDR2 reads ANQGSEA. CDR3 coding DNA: TGCAGCGCTGACGACAGCTACGAGCAGTACTTC. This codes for CSADDSYEQYF.

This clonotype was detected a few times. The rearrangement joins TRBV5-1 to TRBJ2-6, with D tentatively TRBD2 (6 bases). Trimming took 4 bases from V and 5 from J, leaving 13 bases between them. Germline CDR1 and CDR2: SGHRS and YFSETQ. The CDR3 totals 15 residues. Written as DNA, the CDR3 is TGCGCCAGCAGCCCAGGGACTGTACGGGCCAACGTCCTGACTTTC. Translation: CASSPGTVRANVLTF. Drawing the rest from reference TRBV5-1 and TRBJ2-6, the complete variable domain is KAGVTQTPRYLIKTRGQQVTLSCSPISGHRSVSWYQQTPGQGLQFLFEYFSETQRNKGNFPGRFSGRQFSNSRSEMNVSTLELGDSALYLCASSPGTVRANVLTFGAGSRLTVL.

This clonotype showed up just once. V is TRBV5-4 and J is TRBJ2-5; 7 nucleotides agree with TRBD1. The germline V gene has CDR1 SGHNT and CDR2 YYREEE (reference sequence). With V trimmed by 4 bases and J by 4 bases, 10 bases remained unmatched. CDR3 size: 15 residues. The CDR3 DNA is TGTGCCAGCAGCCCACAGGGGTTATTAGGAGAGACCCAGTACTTC. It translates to CASSPQGLLGETQYF.

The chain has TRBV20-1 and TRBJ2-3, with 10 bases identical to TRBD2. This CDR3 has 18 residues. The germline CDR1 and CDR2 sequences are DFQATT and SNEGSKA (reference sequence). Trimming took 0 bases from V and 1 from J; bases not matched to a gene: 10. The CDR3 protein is CSARDPRGAGGGTDTQYF. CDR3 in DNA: TGCAGTGCTAGAGATCCCCGTGGAGCGGGGGGGGGCACAGATACGCAGTATTTT.

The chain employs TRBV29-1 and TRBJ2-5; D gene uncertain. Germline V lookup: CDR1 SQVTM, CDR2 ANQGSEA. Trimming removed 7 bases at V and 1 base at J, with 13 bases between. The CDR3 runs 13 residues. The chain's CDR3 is CSGGQVLQETQYF. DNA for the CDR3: TGCAGCGGTGGCCAAGTTCTCCAAGAGACCCAGTACTTC. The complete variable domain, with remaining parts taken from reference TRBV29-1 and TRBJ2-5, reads SAVISQKPSRDICQRGTSLTIQCQVDSQVTMMFWYRQQPGQSLTLIATANQGSEATYESGFVIDKFPISRPNLTFSTLTVSNMSPEDSSIYLCSGGQVLQETQYFGPGTRLLVL.

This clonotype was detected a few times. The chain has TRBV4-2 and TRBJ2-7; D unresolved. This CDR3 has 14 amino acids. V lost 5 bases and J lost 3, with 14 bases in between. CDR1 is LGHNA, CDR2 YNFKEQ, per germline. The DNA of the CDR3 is TGTGCCAGCAGCGAGTTGACGAGTGGCTACGAGCAGTACTTC. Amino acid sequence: CASSELTSGYEQYF.

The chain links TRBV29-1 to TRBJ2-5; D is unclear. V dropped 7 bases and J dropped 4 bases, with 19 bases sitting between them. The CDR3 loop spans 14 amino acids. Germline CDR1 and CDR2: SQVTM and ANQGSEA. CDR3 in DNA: TGCAGCGGGTCGGGCCTCGGTATAGGAGAGACCCAGTACTTC. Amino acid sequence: CSGSGLGIGETQYF.

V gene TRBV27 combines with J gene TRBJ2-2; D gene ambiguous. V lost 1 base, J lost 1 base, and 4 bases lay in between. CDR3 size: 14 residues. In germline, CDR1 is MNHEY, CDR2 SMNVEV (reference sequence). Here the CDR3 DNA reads TGTGCCAGCAGTTTATATCGGAACACCGGGGAGCTGTTTTTT. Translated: CASSLYRNTGELFF.

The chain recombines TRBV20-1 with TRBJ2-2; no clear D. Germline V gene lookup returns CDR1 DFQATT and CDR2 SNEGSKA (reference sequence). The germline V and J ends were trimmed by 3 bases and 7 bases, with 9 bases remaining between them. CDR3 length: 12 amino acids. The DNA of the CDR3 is TGCAGTGCTAGCCCCGGCTTCGGGGAGCTGTTTTTT. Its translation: CSASPGFGELFF.

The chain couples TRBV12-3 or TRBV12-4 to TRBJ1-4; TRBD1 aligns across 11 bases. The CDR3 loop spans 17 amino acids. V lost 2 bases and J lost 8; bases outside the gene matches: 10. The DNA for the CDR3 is TGTGCCAGCAGTTTAATGTACGTGGGACAGGGGGAAGAAAAACTGTTTTTT. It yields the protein CASSLMYVGQGEEKLFF.

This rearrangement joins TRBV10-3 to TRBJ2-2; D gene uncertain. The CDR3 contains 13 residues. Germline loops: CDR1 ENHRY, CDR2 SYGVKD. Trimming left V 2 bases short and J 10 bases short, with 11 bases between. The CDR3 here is CAISEGRRLELFF. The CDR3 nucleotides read TGTGCCATCAGTGAGGGGCGGAGACTGGAGCTGTTTTTT.

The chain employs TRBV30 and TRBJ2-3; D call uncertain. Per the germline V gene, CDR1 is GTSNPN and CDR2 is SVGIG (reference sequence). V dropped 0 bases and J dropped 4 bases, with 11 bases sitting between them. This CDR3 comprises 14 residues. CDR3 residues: CAWSVLGLADTQYF. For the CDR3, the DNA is TGTGCCTGGAGTGTACTCGGGTTGGCAGATACGCAGTATTTT.

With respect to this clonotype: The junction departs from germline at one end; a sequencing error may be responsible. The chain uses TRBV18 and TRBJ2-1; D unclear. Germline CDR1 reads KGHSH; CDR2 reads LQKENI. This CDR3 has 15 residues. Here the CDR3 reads CASSPPKTSYTEQFF. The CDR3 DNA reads TGTGCCAGCTCACCACCGAAAACCTCCTACACTGAGCAGTTCTTC.

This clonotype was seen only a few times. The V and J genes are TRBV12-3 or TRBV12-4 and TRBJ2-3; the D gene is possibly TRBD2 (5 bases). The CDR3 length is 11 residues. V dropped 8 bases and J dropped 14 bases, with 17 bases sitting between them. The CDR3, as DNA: TGTGCCAGCGGGAGTGCCGCTCCCCCGTATTTT. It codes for CASGSAAPPYF.

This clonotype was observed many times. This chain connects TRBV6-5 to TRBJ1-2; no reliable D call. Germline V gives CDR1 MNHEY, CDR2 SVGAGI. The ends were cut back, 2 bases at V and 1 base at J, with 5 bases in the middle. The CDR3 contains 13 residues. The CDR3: CASSYDVNYGYTF. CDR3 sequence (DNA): TGTGCCAGCAGTTACGACGTTAACTATGGCTACACCTTC.

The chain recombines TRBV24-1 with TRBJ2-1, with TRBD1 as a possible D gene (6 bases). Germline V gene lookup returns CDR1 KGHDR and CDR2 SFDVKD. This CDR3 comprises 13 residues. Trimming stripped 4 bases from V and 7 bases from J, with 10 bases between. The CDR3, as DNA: TGTGCCACCAGTGACAACGGACAGAATGAGCAGTTCTTC. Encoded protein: CATSDNGQNEQFF.

CDR3 DNA: TGTGCCAGCAGGAGAGGACCCCGGGAGACCCAGTACTTC. The encoded protein is CASRRGPRETQYF. V is TRBV2 and J is TRBJ2-5; D unclear. Trimming removed 6 bases from V and 5 bases from J, with 13 bases in between. Per the germline V gene, CDR1 is SNHLY and CDR2 is FYNNEI. This CDR3 contains 13 residues.

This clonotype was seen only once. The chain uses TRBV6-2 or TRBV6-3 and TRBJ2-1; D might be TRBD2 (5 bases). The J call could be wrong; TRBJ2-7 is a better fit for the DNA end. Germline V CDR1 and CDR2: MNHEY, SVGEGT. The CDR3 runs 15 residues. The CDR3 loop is CASSLETLAYNEQYF. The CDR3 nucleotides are TGTGCCAGCAGTTTAGAGACGCTAGCTTACAATGAGCAGTACTTC.

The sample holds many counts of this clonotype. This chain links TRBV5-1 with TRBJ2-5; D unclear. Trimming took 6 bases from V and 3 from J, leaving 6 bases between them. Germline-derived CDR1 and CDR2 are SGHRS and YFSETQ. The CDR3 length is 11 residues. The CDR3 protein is CASKSEETQYF. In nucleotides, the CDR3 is TGCGCCAGCAAATCCGAAGAGACCCAGTACTTC.

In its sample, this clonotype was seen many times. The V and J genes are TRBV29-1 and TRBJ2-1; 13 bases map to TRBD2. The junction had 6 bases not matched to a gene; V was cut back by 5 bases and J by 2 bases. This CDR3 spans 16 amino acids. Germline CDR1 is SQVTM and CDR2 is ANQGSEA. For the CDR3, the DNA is TGCAGCGTTCTTCGGACTAGCGGGAGCCCCTACAATGAGCAGTTCTTC. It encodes CSVLRTSGSPYNEQFF.

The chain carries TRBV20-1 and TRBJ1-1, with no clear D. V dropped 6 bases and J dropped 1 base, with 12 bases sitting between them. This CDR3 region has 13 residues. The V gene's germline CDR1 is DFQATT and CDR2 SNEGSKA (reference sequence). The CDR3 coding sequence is TGCAGTGCCGCTATAGGGAGGAACACTGAAGCTTTCTTT. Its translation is CSAAIGRNTEAFF.

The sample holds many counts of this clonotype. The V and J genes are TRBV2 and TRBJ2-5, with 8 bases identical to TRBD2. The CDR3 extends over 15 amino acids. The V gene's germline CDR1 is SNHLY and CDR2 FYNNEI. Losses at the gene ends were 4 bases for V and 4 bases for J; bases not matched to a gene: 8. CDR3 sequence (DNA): TGTGCCAGCAGTGGTACGGGAGGGCTCGGAGAGACCCAGTACTTC. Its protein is CASSGTGGLGETQYF.

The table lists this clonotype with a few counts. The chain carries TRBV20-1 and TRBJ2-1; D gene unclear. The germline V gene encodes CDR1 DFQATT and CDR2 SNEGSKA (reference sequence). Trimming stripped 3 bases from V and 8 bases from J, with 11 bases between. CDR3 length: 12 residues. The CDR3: CSASLSAHEQFF. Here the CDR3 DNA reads TGCAGTGCTAGCCTCTCCGCACATGAGCAGTTCTTC.

Here the CDR3 DNA reads TGTGCCAGCAGTCGTCGACAGGGTCAGGGTCAGCCCCAGCATTTT. Its translation: CASSRRQGQGQPQHF. The rearrangement joins TRBV7-2 to TRBJ1-5; 7 positions match TRBD1. Germline CDR1 and CDR2: SGHTA and FQGNSA. This CDR3 contains 15 residues. Losses at the gene ends were 6 bases for V and 6 bases for J; bases not matched to a gene: 11.

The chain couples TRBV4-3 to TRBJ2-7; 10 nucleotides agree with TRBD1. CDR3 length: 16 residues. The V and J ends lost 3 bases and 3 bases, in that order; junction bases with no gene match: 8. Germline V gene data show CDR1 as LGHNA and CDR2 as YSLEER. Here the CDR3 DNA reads TGCGCCAGCAGCCACGAAACCGGGACAGGGGTCTACGAGCAGTACTTC. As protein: CASSHETGTGVYEQYF.

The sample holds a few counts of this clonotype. CDR3: CASSPRVTGKNYEQYF. The CDR3, as DNA: TGTGCCAGCTCACCACGGGTGACAGGGAAGAATTACGAGCAGTACTTC. V gene TRBV18 combines with J gene TRBJ2-7; 7 positions match TRBD1. The J segment lost 4 bases and the V segment lost 1 base, leaving 10 bases of the junction unmatched. The CDR3 spans 16 residues. Germline CDR1 is KGHSH and CDR2 is LQKENI.

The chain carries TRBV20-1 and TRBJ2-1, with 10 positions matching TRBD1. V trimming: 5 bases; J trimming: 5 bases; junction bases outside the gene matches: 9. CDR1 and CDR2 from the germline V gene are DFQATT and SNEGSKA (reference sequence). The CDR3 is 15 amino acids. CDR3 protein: CSAPDRGHPNNEQFF. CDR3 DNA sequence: TGCAGTGCTCCCGACAGGGGGCATCCCAACAATGAGCAGTTCTTC.